The entry below gives a single TCR beta chain sequence along with its context. What it recognizes is unknown. Profiling relied on immunoSEQ multiplex PCR, and the TCRdb table lists in-frame clones only, not all of them. The sample carries 2 million to 2.5 million clones, 80% to 95% recorded once. The CDR3 totals 14 residues. The germline gives CDR1 SGHVS, CDR2 FQNEAQ. Trimming took 5 bases from V and 2 from J, leaving 9 bases between them. The data belong to a study of shared clonotypes between healthy human individuals. Points from the study as a whole: Lower generation probabilities were found for non-shared clonotypes than for those shared by all four donors. Sharing across four donors was highest in naive CD4 (roughly 5%) and lowest in memory CD8 (roughly 0.4%).

The chain is built from TRBV7-8 and TRBJ2-2; D call uncertain. The origin of this receptor is a man between 18 and 29 years old in good health. Some clones in this sample may be carry-over from other donors' samples. The source material was naive CD4+ T cells from PBMCs. Sample subset: CD45RA+ positively selected. CDR3 amino acids: CASSQLTNTGELFF. Written as DNA, the CDR3 is TGTGCCAGCAGCCAGTTGACAAACACCGGGGAGCTGTTTTTT. Full variable domain (missing parts from reference TRBV7-8 and TRBJ2-2): GAGVSQSPRYKVAKRGQDVALRCDPISGHVSLFWYQQALGQGPEFLTYFQNEAQLDKSGLPSDRFFAERPEGSVSTLKIQRTQQEDSAVYLCASSQLTNTGELFFGEGSRLTVL.